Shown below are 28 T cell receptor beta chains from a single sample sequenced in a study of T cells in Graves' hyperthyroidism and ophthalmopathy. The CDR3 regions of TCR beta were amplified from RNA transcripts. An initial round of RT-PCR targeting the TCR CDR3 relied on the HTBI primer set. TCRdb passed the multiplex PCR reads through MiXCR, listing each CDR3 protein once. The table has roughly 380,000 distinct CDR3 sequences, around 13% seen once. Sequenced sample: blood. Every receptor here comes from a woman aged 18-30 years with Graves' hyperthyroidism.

The DNA of the CDR3 is TGTGCCAGCAGCTTAGGCCCTAGCGGGAGTTGGAATGAGCAGTTCTTC. It yields the protein CASSLGPSGSWNEQFF. The rearrangement joins TRBV11-2 to TRBJ2-1; TRBD2 matches 10 bases. The germline V gene has CDR1 SGHAT and CDR2 FQNNGV. The CDR3 contains 16 residues. V was pared by 1 base and J by 7 bases, with 7 bases of the junction left unmatched. The whole variable domain, remainder taken from reference TRBV11-2 and TRBJ2-1, is EAGVAQSPRYKIIEKRQSVAFWCNPISGHATLYWYQQILGQGPKLLIQFQNNGVVDDSQLPKDRFSAERLKGVDSTLKIQPAKLEDSAVYLCASSLGPSGSWNEQFFGPGTRLTVL.

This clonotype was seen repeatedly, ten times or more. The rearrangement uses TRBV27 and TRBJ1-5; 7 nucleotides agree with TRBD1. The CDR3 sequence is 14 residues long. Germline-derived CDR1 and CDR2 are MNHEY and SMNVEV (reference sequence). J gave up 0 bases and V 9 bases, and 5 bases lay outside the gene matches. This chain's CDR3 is CASSDRDSNQPQHF. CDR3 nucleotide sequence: TGTGCCAGTAGTGACAGGGATAGCAATCAGCCCCAGCATTTT.

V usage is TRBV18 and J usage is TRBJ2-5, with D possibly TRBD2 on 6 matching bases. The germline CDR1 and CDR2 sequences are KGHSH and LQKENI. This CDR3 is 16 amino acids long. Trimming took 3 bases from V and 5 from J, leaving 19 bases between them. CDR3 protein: CASSPGGVRRWETQYF. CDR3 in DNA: TGTGCCAGCTCACCCGGGGGAGTAAGAAGATGGGAGACCCAGTACTTC. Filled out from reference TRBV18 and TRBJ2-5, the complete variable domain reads NAGVMQNPRHLVRRRGQEARLRCSPMKGHSHVYWYRQLPEEGLKFMVYLQKENIIDESGMPKERFSAEFPKEGPSILRIQQVVRGDSAAYFCASSPGGVRRWETQYFGPGTRLLVL.

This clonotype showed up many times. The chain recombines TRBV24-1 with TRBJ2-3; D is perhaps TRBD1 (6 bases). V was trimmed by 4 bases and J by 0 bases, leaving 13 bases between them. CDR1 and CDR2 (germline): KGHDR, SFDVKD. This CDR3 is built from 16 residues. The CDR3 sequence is CATSDNRAPSTDTQYF. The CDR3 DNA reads TGTGCCACCAGTGACAACAGGGCTCCTAGCACAGATACGCAGTATTTT.

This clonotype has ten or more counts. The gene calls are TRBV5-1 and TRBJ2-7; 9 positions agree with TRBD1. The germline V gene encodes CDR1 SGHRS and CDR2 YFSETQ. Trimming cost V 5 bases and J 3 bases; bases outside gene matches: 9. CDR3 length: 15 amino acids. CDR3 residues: CASSFETGGGYEQYF. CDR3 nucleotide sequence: TGCGCCAGCAGTTTTGAGACAGGGGGGGGCTACGAGCAGTACTTC.

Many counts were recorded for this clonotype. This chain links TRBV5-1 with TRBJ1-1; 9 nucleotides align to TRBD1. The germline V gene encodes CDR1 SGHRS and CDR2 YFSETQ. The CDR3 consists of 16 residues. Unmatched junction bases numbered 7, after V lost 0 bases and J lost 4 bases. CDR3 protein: CASSLVQGASGTEAFF. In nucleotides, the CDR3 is TGCGCCAGCAGCTTGGTACAGGGGGCTTCTGGCACTGAAGCTTTCTTT. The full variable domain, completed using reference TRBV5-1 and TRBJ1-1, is KAGVTQTPRYLIKTRGQQVTLSCSPISGHRSVSWYQQTPGQGLQFLFEYFSETQRNKGNFPGRFSGRQFSNSRSEMNVSTLELGDSALYLCASSLVQGASGTEAFFGQGTRLTVV.

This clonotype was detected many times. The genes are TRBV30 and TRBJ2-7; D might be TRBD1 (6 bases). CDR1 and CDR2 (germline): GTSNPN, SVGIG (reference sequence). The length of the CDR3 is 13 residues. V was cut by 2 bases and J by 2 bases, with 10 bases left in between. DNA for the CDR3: TGTGCCTGGAGTCCAGGGGACACCTACGAGCAGTACTTC. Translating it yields CAWSPGDTYEQYF.

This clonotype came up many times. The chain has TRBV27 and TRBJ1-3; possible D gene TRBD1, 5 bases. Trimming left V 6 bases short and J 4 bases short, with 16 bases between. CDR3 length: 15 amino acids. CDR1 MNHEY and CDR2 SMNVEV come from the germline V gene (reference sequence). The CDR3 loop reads CASSRGPEGGNTIYF. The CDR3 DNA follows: TGTGCCAGCAGCCGGGGCCCCGAAGGCGGAAACACCATATATTTT.

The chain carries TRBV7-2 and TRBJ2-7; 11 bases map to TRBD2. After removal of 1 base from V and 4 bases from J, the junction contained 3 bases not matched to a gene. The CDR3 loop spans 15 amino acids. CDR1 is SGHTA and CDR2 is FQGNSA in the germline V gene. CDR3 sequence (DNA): TGTGCCAGCAGCTTAGGGCCTAGCGGGAGGTACGAGCAGTACTTC. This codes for CASSLGPSGRYEQYF.

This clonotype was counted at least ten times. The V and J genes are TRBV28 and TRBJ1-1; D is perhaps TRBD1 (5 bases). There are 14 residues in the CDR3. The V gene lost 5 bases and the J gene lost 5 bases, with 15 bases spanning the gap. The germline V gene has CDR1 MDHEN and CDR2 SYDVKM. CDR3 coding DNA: TGTGCCAGCAGTATGAACGTATGGGGGACTGAAGCTTTCTTT. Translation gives CASSMNVWGTEAFF.

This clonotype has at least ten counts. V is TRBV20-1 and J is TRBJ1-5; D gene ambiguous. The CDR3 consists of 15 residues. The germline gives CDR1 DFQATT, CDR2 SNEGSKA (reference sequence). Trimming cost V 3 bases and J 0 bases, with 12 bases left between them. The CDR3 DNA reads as TGCAGTGCTAGTGGTCGGGCAGATAGCAATCAGCCCCAGCATTTT. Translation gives CSASGRADSNQPQHF.

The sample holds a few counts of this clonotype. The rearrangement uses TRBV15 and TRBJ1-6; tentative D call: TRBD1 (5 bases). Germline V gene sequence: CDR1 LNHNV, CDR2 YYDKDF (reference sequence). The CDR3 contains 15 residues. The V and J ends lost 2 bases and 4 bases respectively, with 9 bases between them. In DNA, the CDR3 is TGTGCCACCAGCAGATCAGGGCGTTATAATTCACCCCTCCACTTT. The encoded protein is CATSRSGRYNSPLHF.

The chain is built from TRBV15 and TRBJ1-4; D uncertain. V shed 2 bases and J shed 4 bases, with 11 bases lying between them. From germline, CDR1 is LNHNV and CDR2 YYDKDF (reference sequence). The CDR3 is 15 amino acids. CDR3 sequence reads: CATSRPTGNNEKLFF. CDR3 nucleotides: TGTGCCACCAGCAGACCTACGGGGAATAATGAAAAACTGTTTTTT.

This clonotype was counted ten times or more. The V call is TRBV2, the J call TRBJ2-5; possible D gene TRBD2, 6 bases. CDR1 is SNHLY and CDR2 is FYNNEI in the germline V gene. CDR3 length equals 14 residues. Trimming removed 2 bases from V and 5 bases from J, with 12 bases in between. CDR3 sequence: CASSEQGLFETQYF. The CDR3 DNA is TGTGCCAGCAGTGAACAGGGACTTTTCGAGACCCAGTACTTC.

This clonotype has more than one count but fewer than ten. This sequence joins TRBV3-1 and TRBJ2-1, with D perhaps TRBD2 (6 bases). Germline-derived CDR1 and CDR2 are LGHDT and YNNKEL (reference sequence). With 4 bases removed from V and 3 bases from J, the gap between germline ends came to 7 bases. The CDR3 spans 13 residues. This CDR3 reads CASSRGNYNEQFF. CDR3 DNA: TGTGCCAGCAGCCGCGGGAACTACAATGAGCAGTTCTTC.

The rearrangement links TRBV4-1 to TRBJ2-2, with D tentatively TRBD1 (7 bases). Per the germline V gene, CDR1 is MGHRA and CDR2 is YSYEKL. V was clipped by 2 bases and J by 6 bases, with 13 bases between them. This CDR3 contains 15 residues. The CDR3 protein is CASSQPTGEAGELFF. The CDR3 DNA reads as TGCGCCAGCAGCCAACCCACAGGGGAGGCCGGGGAGCTGTTTTTT.

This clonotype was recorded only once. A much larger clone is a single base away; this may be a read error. The DNA for the CDR3 is TGTGCCTGGAGTGGCAGGGGCGGTACGCAGTATTTT. This translates into CAWSGRGGTQYF. The chain recombines TRBV30 with TRBJ2-3, with D perhaps TRBD1 (6 bases). The CDR3 runs 12 residues. Germline CDR1 and CDR2: GTSNPN and SVGIG (reference sequence). V was cut by 1 base and J by 8 bases, with 10 bases left in between.

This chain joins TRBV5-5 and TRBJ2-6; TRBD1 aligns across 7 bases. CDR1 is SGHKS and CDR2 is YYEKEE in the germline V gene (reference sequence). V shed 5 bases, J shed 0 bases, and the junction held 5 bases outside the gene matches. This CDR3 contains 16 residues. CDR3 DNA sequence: TGTGCCAGCAGTCGGGACAGCCTCTCTGGGGCCAACGTCCTGACTTTC. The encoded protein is CASSRDSLSGANVLTF.

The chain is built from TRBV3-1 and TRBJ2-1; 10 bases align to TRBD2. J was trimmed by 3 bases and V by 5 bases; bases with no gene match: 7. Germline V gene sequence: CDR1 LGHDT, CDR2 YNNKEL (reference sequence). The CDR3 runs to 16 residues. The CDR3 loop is CASSGAGLAHYNEQFF. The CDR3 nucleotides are TGTGCCAGCAGCGGGGCGGGACTAGCGCACTACAATGAGCAGTTCTTC.

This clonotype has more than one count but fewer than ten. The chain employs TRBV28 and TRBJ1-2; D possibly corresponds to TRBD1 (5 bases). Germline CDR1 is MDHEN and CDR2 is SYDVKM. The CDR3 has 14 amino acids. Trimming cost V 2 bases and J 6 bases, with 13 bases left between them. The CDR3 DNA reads TGTGCCAGCAGTTTAAGTGGGGGGAGAGATGGCTACACCTTC. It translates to CASSLSGGRDGYTF.

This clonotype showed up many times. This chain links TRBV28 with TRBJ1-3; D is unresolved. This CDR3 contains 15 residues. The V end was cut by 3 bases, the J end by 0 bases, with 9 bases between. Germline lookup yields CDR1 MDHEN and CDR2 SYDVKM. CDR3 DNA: TGTGCCAGCAGTTTGCGCGCTGGCTCTGGAAACACCATATATTTT. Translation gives CASSLRAGSGNTIYF. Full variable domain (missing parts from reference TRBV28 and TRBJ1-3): DVKVTQSSRYLVKRTGEKVFLECVQDMDHENMFWYRQDPGLGLRLIYFSYDVKMKEKGDIPEGYSVSREKKERFSLILESASTNQTSMYLCASSLRAGSGNTIYFGEGSWLTVV.

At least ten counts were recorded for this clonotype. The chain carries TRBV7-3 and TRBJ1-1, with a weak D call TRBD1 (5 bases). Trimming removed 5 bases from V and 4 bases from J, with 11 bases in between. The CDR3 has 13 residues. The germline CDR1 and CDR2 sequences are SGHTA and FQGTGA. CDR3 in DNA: TGTGCCAGCAGCAACGGGGGGGGCACTGAAGCTTTCTTT. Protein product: CASSNGGGTEAFF.

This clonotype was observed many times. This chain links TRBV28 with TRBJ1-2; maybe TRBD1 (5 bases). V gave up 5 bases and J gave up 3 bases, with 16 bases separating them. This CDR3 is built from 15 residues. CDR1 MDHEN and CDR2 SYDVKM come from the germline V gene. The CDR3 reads CASSPLERGHYGYTF. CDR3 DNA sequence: TGTGCCAGCAGTCCCCTAGAGAGGGGCCACTATGGCTACACCTTC.

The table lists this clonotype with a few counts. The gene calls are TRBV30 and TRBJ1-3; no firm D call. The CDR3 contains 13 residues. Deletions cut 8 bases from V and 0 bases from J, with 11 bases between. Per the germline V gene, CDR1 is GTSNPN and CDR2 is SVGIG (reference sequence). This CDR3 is CAVPQGSGNTIYF. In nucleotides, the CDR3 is TGTGCCGTACCTCAAGGCTCTGGAAACACCATATATTTT.

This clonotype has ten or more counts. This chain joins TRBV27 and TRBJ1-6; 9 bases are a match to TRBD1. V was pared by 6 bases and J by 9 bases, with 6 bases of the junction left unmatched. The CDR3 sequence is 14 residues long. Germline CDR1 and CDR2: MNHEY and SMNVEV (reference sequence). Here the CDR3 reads CASSMDRGGSPLHF. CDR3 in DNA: TGTGCCAGCAGCATGGACAGGGGTGGTTCACCCCTCCACTTT.

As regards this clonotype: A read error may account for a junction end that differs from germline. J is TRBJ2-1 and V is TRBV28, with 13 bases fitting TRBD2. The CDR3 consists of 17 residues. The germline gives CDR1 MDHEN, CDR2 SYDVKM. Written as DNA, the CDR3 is TGTGCCGGCAGTTTGTGGACTAGCGGGAGAACTTACAATGAGCAGTTCTTC. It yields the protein CAGSLWTSGRTYNEQFF.

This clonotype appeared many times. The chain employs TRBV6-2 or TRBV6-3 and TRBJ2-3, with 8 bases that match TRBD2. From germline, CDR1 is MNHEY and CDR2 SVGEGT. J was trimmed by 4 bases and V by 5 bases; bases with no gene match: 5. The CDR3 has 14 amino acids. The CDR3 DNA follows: TGTGCCAGCAGTACGACTAGCGATGCAGATACGCAGTATTTT. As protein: CASSTTSDADTQYF.

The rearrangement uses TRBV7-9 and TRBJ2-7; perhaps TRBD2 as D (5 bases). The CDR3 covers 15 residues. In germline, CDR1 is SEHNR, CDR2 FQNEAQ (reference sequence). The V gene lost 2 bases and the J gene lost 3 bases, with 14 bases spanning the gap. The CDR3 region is CASSLTTGSYYEQYF. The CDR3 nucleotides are TGTGCCAGCAGCTTAACCACGGGATCTTACTACGAGCAGTACTTC.